This entry features one TCR beta chain sequence. Here immunoSEQ multiplex PCR was the method, and the copy in TCRdb shows in-frame clones only, minus some. The sample lists 130,000 to 150,000 clones, around four fifths seen once, with 35% to 40% in the top ten. The source of the sample is a study of blood T cell repertoires in COVID-19. Study details: Samples came from the United States, Italy and Spain, spanning acute and convalescent COVID-19. Nucleic acid was either cDNA or gDNA, and it came from T cells, B-cell-depleted T cells, or PBMCs.

The CDR3 contains 14 residues. Looked up from germline, CDR1 is SGHRS and CDR2 is YFSETQ. The ends lost 4 bases at V and 1 base at J; junction bases unmatched: 2. Specimen: peripheral blood. The TCR sequence derives from a human donor in a cohort sampled during active COVID-19. The chain is built from TRBV5-1 and TRBJ1-2; 9 positions match TRBD1. The chain's CDR3 is CASSGGQGNYGYTF. The CDR3 region has the DNA TGCGCCAGCAGCGGGGGACAGGGTAACTATGGCTACACCTTC.